This TCR beta chain was profiled in a study of T cell changes during pregnancy in multiple sclerosis. The length of the CDR3 is 14 residues. Germline V gene lookup returns CDR1 MNHEY and CDR2 SVGAGI. The germline V and J ends were trimmed by 4 bases and 3 bases, with 10 bases remaining between them. Profiled with immunoSEQ multiplex PCR; TCRdb holds only in-frame clones, not every one. Of approximately 100,000 clones detected, approximately 90% appear once; the ten largest clones hold less than 4.5%. Source: peripheral blood, taken after pregnancy. The chain couples TRBV6-5 to TRBJ2-1, with D perhaps TRBD1 (5 bases). The sequence came from a female donor with multiple sclerosis, enrolled in a pregnancy study. The CDR3 nucleotides are TGTGCCAGCAGTTCCTGGGGCTACTACAATGAGCAGTTCTTC. Amino acids: CASSSWGYYNEQFF.